This T cell receptor beta chain derives from a study of blood T cell repertoires in COVID-19. Study-wide background: Material from acute and convalescent COVID-19 was sourced from the United States, Italy and Spain. The analysed material was cDNA or gDNA that came from T cells, B-cell-depleted T cells, or PBMCs.

V gave up 1 base and J gave up 2 bases; unmatched junction bases: 5. CDR3 length: 16 residues. CDR1 SEHNR and CDR2 FQNEAQ come from the germline V gene (reference sequence). The data were produced by immunoSEQ multiplex PCR, yet TCRdb's version contains in-frame clones alone and is incomplete. The table includes 200,000 to 250,000 clones, around 88% detected once. Enrolled through a virtual design, the participants were between 18 and 89 years of age and came from 24 US areas. Participant-reported clinical history was the basis for cohort assignment. The source of this sequence is a woman in her forties or fifties with acute COVID-19. The rearrangement joins TRBV7-9 to TRBJ2-1, with TRBD2 identical over 7 bases. The sample consisted of PBMCs or T cells enriched from blood (not recorded which). CDR3 loop: CASSLGLGGAYNEQFF. CDR3 coding DNA: TGTGCCAGCAGCTTAGGTCTGGGAGGGGCCTACAATGAGCAGTTCTTC. Supplemented by reference TRBV7-9 and TRBJ2-1, the full variable domain reads DTGVSQNPRHKITKRGQNVTFRCDPISEHNRLYWYRQTLGQGPEFLTYFQNEAQLEKSRLLSDRFSAERPKGSFSTLEIQRTEQGDSAMYLCASSLGLGGAYNEQFFGPGTRLTVL.